This T cell receptor (beta chain) was identified in a study of blood T cells in healthy people across ages. The ends lost 3 bases at V and 9 bases at J; junction bases unmatched: 9. The V gene's germline CDR1 is DFQATT and CDR2 SNEGSKA (reference sequence). The CDR3 has 14 residues. Then a second PCR, running roughly 7 to 11 cycles, was carried out with a sample-barcoded 5' primer and a J-beta primer mix. TCRdb processed the 5' RACE reads anew with MiXCR; each CDR3 protein has one entry. The sample shows hundreds of thousands of distinct CDR3 sequences, approximately 50% of them seen only once. Regarding the study as a whole: Bulk PBMC profiling left naive and antigen-experienced comparisons inconclusive.

Every sample gave at least 5 micrograms of total RNA when it was extracted. Concerning this clonotype itself: Its antigen is not known.

The TCR sequence derives from a woman in her fifties or sixties in good health. The sample taken for sequencing was blood. This chain uses TRBV20-1 with TRBJ2-1, with TRBD2 matching 9 bases. The CDR3 region is CSASFAGGPSEQFF. The CDR3 nucleotides read TGCAGTGCTAGCTTCGCGGGAGGGCCCAGTGAGCAGTTCTTC.